This is a list of T cell receptor beta chains from one sample in a study of T cells in tuberculosis. Repertoires were generated with immunoSEQ multiplex PCR, while TCRdb's copy carries only in-frame clones and drops some. The sample records some 41,000 clones, almost 95% being singletons. Sequenced material: PBMCs. The receptors here all came from a donor aged 10-29 years with latent tuberculosis or without tuberculosis infection. Some clones in this sample may be carry-over from other donors' samples. CDR3s include the opening cysteine and the closing phenylalanine or tryptophan. D genes are given only for firm matches. Expanded clones get a size class; other rows say once, few or many, or leave the size out.

clone_size j_call d_call v_call cdr3_aa cdr3_nt
. TRBJ1-1 TRBD1 TRBV19 CATDDRGTEAFF TGTGCCACCGACGACAGGGGCACTGAAGCTTTCTTT
. TRBJ2-2 . TRBV2 CASSPQDSRVAGELFF TGTGCCAGCAGTCCTCAAGACAGCCGAGTCGCCGGGGAGCTGTTTTTT
once TRBJ1-1 . TRBV7-2 CASSLLGRGTEAFF TGTGCCAGCAGCTTGCTTGGTAGGGGCACTGAAGCTTTCTTT
. TRBJ1-2 . TRBV12-5 CASGSGQRYTF TGTGCTAGTGGTTCTGGACAGCGCTACACCTTC
. TRBJ2-7 . TRBV19 CASSYSGNNEQYF TGTGCCAGTAGTTACTCGGGGAACAACGAGCAGTACTTC
. TRBJ1-4 . TRBV25-1 CASSADGQGLFF TGTGCCAGCAGTGCGGACGGACAAGGACTGTTTTTT
. TRBJ1-1 TRBD1 TRBV19 CASSIIPGQGNTEAFF TGTGCCAGTAGCATAATACCGGGACAGGGGAACACTGAAGCTTTCTTT
. TRBJ1-1 TRBD1 TRBV6-6 CASNDPGQGDTEAFF TGTGCCAGCAATGACCCGGGACAGGGAGACACTGAAGCTTTCTTT
. TRBJ2-3 . TRBV13 CASSLRADTQYF TGTGCCAGCAGCTTACGGGCAGATACGCAGTATTTT
. TRBJ1-1 . TRBV5-4 CASSPQLAQGNSEAFF TGTGCCAGCAGCCCCCAATTAGCACAGGGCAACTCTGAAGCTTTCTTT
. TRBJ2-1 . TRBV2 CASSDPVDYSDEQFF TGTGCCAGCAGTGACCCAGTCGACTACTCCGATGAGCAGTTCTTC
. TRBJ1-5 . TRBV27 CASSLHGDNQPQHF TGTGCCAGCAGTTTACACGGGGATAATCAGCCCCAGCATTTT
. TRBJ2-1 TRBD1 TRBV11-3 CASSLDYSTGGKEQFF TGTGCCAGCAGCTTAGATTATAGTACAGGGGGCAAGGAGCAGTTCTTC
. TRBJ1-5 . TRBV12-5 CASGPPGGNQPQHF TGTGCTAGTGGTCCCCCGGGGGGGAACCAGCCCCAGCATTTT
. TRBJ2-3 . TRBV20-1 CSARREAQYF TGCAGTGCTAGAAGGGAGGCGCAATATTTT